This T cell receptor beta chain appears in the sequencing data of a study of long-term antiretroviral therapy in people with HIV. Samples were assayed with immunoSEQ v3.0 at survey level. Data came from immunoSEQ multiplex PCR; TCRdb stores just in-frame clones and leaves some out. The sample has 25,000 to 35,000 clones; 85% to 90% are singletons. Comment on this clone: The antigen is unknown.

General study results and limits: HIV repertoires spanned tighter CDR3 length ranges than controls did.

The germline CDR1 and CDR2 sequences are MNHEY and SMNVEV (reference sequence). CDR3 length: 11 amino acids. V dropped 6 bases and J dropped 15 bases, with 15 bases sitting between them. All participants with HIV were treated in the United States. The sequence was obtained from a young woman with HIV. This material consisted of unsorted PBMCs, taken 1.8 years after starting antiretroviral therapy. The V gene is TRBV27, the J gene TRBJ2-1; D perhaps matches TRBD2 (6 bases). The CDR3 loop reads CASSGGGPAFF. CDR3 bases: TGTGCCAGCAGCGGTGGAGGGCCTGCGTTCTTC.